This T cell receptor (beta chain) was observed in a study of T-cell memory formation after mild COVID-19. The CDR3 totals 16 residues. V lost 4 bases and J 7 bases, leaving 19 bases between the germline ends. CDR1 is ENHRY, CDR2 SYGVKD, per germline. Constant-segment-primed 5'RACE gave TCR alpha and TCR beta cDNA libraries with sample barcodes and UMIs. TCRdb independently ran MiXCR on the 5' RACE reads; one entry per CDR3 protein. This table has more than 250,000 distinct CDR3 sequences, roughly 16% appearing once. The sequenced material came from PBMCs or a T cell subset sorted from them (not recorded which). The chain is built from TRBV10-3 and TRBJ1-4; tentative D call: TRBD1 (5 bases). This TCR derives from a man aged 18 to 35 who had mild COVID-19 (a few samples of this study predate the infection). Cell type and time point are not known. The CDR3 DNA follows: TGTGCCATCAGTGGCAGGGCGGTGGGGATGGGTGAAAAACTGTTTTTT. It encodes CAISGRAVGMGEKLFF.